The T cell receptor beta chain described here comes from a study of blood T cell repertoires in COVID-19. In the study overall: In each case, the material was cDNA or gDNA derived from T cells, B-cell-depleted T cells, or PBMCs.

The table came from immunoSEQ multiplex PCR; TCRdb's copy has only in-frame clones and leaves some out. This sample has around 120,000 clones, with roughly nine tenths found just once. Trimming took off 4 bases at V and 4 bases at J, with 8 bases between the two ends. The CDR3 spans 12 residues. Sequencing was carried out using peripheral blood. The receptor comes from a woman aged 80 or older with acute or convalescent COVID-19. The gene calls are TRBV12-3 or TRBV12-4 and TRBJ2-7, with a possible D match to TRBD1 (6 bases). In nucleotides, the CDR3 is TGTGCCAGCAGTTGGGGGCGGTACGAGCAGTACTTC. Translated, it gives CASSWGRYEQYF.